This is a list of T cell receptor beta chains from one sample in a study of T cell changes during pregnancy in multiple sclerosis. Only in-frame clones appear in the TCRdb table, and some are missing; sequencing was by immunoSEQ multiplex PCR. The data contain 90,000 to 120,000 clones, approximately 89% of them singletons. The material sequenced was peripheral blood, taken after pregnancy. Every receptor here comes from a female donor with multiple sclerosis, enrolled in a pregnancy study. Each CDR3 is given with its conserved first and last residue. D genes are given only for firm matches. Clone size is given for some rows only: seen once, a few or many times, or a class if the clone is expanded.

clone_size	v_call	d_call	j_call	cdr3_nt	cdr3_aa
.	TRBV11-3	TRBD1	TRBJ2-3	TGTGCCAGCAGTTGGACAGGGGGCTTGGATACGCAGTATTTT	CASSWTGGLDTQYF
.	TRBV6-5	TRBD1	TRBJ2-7	TGTGCCAGCAGTTACTCACGGACAGGGACCTACGAGCAGTACTTC	CASSYSRTGTYEQYF
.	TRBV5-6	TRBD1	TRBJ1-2	TGTGCCAGCAGCCGACCTTTCCCGGGACAGGGGGCTGGGGATGGCTACACCTTC	CASSRPFPGQGAGDGYTF
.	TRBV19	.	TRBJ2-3	TGTGCCAGTAGTATAAATCAGGGAAGAAACCCGTATTTT	CASSINQGRNPYF
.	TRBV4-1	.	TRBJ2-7	TGCGCCAGCAGCCAAGTCCCTGTCCCCCTTTACGAGCAGTACTTC	CASSQVPVPLYEQYF
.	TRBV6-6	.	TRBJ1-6	TGTGCCAGCACGAGTTCTAATTCACCCCTCCACTTT	CASTSSNSPLHF
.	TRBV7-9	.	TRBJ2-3	TGTGCCAGCAGCTTAGTACAGGATAGCACAGATACGCAGTATTTT	CASSLVQDSTDTQYF
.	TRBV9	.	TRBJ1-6	TGTGCCAGCAGCGTAGATGGGGGGGGTGGGTCACCCCTCCACTTT	CASSVDGGGGSPLHF
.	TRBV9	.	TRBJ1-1	TGTGCCAGCAGCGGGGAAGGGGCTTTGAACACTGAAGCTTTCTTT	CASSGEGALNTEAFF
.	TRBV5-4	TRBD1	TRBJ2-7	TGTGCCAGCACCTGGGGGACAGGGAGCGTCTACGAGCAGTACTTC	CASTWGTGSVYEQYF
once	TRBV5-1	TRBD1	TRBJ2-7	TGCGCCAGCAGCTCAGACAGGGTCCCGCAGTACTTC	CASSSDRVPQYF
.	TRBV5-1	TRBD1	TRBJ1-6	TGCGCCAGCAGCTTCGGTGACAGGGGTTCACCCCTCCACTTT	CASSFGDRGSPLHF
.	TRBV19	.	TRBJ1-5	TGTGCCAGTAGCCAGACAGCTAGCAATCAGCCCCAGCATTTT	CASSQTASNQPQHF
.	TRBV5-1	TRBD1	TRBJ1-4	TGCGCCAGCAGCACGATGGCCGGGACAGGGGGCGAAAAACTGTTTTTT	CASSTMAGTGGEKLFF
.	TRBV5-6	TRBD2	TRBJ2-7	TGTGCCAGCAGCTCAGGACTAGTTCTATACGAGCAGTACTTC	CASSSGLVLYEQYF
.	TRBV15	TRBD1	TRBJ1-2	TGTGCCACCAGCAGAGAAAGCGCAGGGGGAGACTATGGCTACACCTTC	CATSRESAGGDYGYTF
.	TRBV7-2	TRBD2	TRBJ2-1	TGTGCCAGCAGCTTAGCCCAGCGGGGGGGCAATGAGCAGTTCTTC	CASSLAQRGGNEQFF
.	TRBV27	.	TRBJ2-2	TGTGCCAGCAGTTGGACGGGGGACAACACCGGGGAGCTGTTTTTT	CASSWTGDNTGELFF
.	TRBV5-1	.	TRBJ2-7	TGCGCCAGCAGCTTGAGGTCAACAGACACAGGCTCCTACGAGCAGTACTTC	CASSLRSTDTGSYEQYF
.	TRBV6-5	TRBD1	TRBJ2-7	TGTGCCAGCAGTTATAGGACAGGGGACGACCTTCGTTACTTC	CASSYRTGDDLRYF
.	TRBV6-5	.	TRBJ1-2	TGTGCCAGCAGTTATGCGACAGGAAACTATGGCTACACCTTC	CASSYATGNYGYTF
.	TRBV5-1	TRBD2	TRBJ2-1	TGCGCCAGCAGCTTGAGGTCTAGCGGGGGGGCGGTAAATGAGCAGTTCTTC	CASSLRSSGGAVNEQFF
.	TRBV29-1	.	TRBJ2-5	TGCAGCGTTCTAGCGCCCAACAGGGGAGAGACCCAGTACTTC	CSVLAPNRGETQYF
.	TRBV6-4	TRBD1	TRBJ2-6	TGTGCCAGCAGTGACGGCGGCGGGACAGGGGGCTCTGGGGCCAACGTCCTGACTTTC	CASSDGGGTGGSGANVLTF
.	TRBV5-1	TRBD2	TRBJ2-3	TGCGCCAGCAGCCAATCGGGGGGGCCCCCCGATACGCAGTATTTT	CASSQSGGPPDTQYF
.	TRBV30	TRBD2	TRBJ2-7	TGTGCCTGGAGTGTTTCGGGGGGGATTTACGAGCAGTACTTC	CAWSVSGGIYEQYF
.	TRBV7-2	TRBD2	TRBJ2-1	TGTGCCAGCAGCTCGCGAAGCGGGGGGGACAATGAGCAGTTCTTC	CASSSRSGGDNEQFF
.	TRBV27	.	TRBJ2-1	TGTGCCAGCACCCCCCCAGGTGTCAACAATGAGCAGTTCTTC	CASTPPGVNNEQFF
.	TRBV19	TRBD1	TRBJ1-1	TGTGCCAGTATAAGACAGGGGAACACTGAAGCTTTCTTT	CASIRQGNTEAFF
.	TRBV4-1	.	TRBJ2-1	TGCGCCAGCAGCCAAGCGGCTACAGTTCAAGAGCAGTTCTTC	CASSQAATVQEQFF
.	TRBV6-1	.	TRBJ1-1	TGTGCCAGCAGGGGGTGGGGCAACACTGAAGCTTTCTTT	CASRGWGNTEAFF
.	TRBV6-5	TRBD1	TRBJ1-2	TGTGCCAGCAGTTCGGACAGGGGGTACTATGGCTACACCTTC	CASSSDRGYYGYTF
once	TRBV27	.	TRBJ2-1	TGTGCCAGCAACGGATTTAGCCGGATGGGCTACAATGAGCAGTTCTTC	CASNGFSRMGYNEQFF
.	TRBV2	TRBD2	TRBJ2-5	TGTGCAAGAGGGGACACCCGGCGGGGGGGCGTAGAGACCCAGTACTTC	CARGDTRRGGVETQYF
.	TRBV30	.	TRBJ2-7	TGTGCCTGGAGTCTTGCGGCAGGGGCGCACGAGCAGTACTTC	CAWSLAAGAHEQYF
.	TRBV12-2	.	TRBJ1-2	TGTGCAAGTCGCTTAAAACAGAACTATGGCTACACCTTC	CASRLKQNYGYTF
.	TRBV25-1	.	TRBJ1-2	TGTGCCAGCAGTCCGCCCGGGACTCTTCCATATGGCTACACCTTC	CASSPPGTLPYGYTF
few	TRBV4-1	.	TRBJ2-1	TGCGCCAGCAGCCAAGACGGGGGAGAGACGAATGAGCAGTTCTTC	CASSQDGGETNEQFF
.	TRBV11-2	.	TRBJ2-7	TGTGCCAGCAGCCTAGCGGACAGCTACTACGAGCAGTACTTC	CASSLADSYYEQYF
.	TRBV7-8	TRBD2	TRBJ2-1	TGTGCCAGCAGCTTAGTTATGCCTAGCGGGGTTGGCAGCGTCTACAATGAGCAGTTCTTC	CASSLVMPSGVGSVYNEQFF
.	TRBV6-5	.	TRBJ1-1	TGTGCCAGCAAGGCGAGGGGGAGGAACACTGAAGCTTTCTTT	CASKARGRNTEAFF
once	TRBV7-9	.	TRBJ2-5	TGTGCCAGCACCAGGTTCGTGTTCATGGTCGAAGAGACCCAGTACTTC	CASTRFVFMVEETQYF
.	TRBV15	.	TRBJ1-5	TGTGCCACCAGCAGAGGCGGGGCAGGAGGGAATCAGCCCCAGCATTTT	CATSRGGAGGNQPQHF
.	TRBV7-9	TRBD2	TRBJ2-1	TGTGCCAGCAGCTTATATCTAGCGGGGGAGGATGAGCAGTTCTTC	CASSLYLAGEDEQFF
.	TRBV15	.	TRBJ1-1	TGTGCCACCAGCAGAGGAGCGATCTGGGGAGGAACAAGGACTGAAGCTTTCTTT	CATSRGAIWGGTRTEAFF
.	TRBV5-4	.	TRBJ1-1	TGTGCCAGCAGCAGTAGGGACAATCTGAACACTGAAGCTTTCTTT	CASSSRDNLNTEAFF